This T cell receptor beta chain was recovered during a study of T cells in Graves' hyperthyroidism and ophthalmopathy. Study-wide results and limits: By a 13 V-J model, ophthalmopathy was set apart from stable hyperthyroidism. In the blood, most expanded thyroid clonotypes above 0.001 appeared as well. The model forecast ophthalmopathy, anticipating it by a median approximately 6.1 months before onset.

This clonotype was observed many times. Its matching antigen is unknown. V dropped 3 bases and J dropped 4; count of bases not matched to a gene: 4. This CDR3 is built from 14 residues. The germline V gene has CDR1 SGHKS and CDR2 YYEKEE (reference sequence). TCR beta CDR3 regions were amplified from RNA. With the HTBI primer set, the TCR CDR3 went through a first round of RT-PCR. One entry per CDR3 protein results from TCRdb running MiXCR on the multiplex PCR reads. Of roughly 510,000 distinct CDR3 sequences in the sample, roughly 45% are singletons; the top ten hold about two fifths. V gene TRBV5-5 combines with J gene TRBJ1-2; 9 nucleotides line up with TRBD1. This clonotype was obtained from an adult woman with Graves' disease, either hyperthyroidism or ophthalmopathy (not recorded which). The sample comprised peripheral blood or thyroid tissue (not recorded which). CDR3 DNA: TGTGCCAGCAGCTGGGGACAGGGTGTCTATGGCTACACCTTC. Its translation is CASSWGQGVYGYTF.